Sequencing of this T cell receptor beta chain was carried out in a study of T cell repertoires in cytomegalovirus infection. The wider study: The authors used CMV epitopes that were HLA-C-restricted (recently identified) and HLA-B-restricted (well studied).

Notes on the study in general: CMV-specific TCR beta clonotypes restricted by HLA-C were the ones dominating the ex vivo response.

Via MiXCR, TCRdb re-called the reads, giving one row per CDR3 protein. The top ten clones hold over 15% of a sample with under 850,000 distinct CDR3 sequences, around a third of them seen once. This clonotype has a count of ten or more. Its specificity is unknown. Sequencing was performed on cultured PBMCs, taken from culture after CMV antigen stimulation. The source is a human donor in good health (CMV status not recorded). Some clones in this sample may be carry-over from other donors' samples.

The CDR3 coding sequence is TGTGCCAGCAGTGACACCTCCTACGAGCAGTACTTC. Translating gives CASSDTSYEQYF. The chain employs TRBV27 and TRBJ2-7, with D hard to call. The CDR3 length is 12 residues. The V end was cut by 5 bases, the J end by 0 bases, with 5 bases between. Germline loops: CDR1 MNHEY, CDR2 SMNVEV (reference sequence).